The text below deals with one TCR beta chain. This CDR3 has 15 amino acids. This record comes from a study of identical twins. The authors used template switching to add a universal primer site and gave cDNA unique molecular identifiers. MiXCR, applied by TCRdb to the 5' RACE reads, yields one record per CDR3 protein. In the table there are around 340,000 distinct CDR3 sequences, over 9% of which are singletons. The same data also went into a second study, on yellow fever vaccine responses in identical twins.

The sequence was collected from a woman aged 18-29 years in good health. The specimen was CD8+ T cells sorted from blood. This chain uses TRBV3-2 with TRBJ1-5. TRBV3-2 is classified as a pseudogene. The chain's CDR3 is CASTQDPNPDQPQHF. The CDR3 DNA sequence: TGTGCCTCCACCCAAGATCCAAACCCAGATCAGCCCCAGCATTTT.